The rows below give T cell receptor beta chains drawn from one sample of a study of cytomegalovirus exposure and HLA in healthy donors. TCRdb keeps only in-frame clones here, not all; method: immunoSEQ multiplex PCR. The table has some 100,000 clones, approximately 73% seen once; the top ten hold approximately 8%. Sequencing was carried out using PBMCs. The origin of the receptors is a man in his forties in good health and CMV-seronegative. Both conserved end residues are part of each CDR3. For some rows the clone size is stated as once, few or many, or as a class when expanded; others skip it.

.	TRBV7-2	CASSLAGGSHPSLHF
.	TRBV5-6	CASSVSGGRRETQYF
.	TRBV11-1	CASSLGGRAGVLTGELFF
.	TRBV9	CASSPSDRRPYEQYF
few	TRBV19	CASSILRSTSSGNTIYF
.	TRBV6-5	CASRQGSGSNQPQHF
.	TRBV4-3	CASSLLPGTGPYEQYF
.	TRBV7-6	CASSLGLFYEQYF
.	TRBV20-1	CSAESTDTQYF
.	TRBV7-3	CASSLRVGSGGAEDTQYF
.	TRBV10-3	CAISGTGRGGEQYF
.	TRBV7-3	CASSLGQGTYNEQFF
.	TRBV7-2	CASSPRTSGGTGELFF
.	TRBV7-9	CASSSTGRDTQYF
.	TRBV5-1	CASSLGSSGLETQYF
.	TRBV27	CASSFGSLQGTYEQYF
.	TRBV10-2	CASSAGGLYGYTF
.	TRBV4-3	CASSQEKGRGGSGTQYF
.	TRBV20-1	CSARARDRYF
few	TRBV4-3	CASSQGTPDEQYF
few	TRBV15	CATSREVGPHQPQHF
.	TRBV2	CASSEMAPEAFF
.	TRBV11-2	CASSYGTSGGPWTDTQYF
.	TRBV7-6	CASSQGLAGTDTQYF
.	TRBV28	CASSFLRPPNGKLFF
.	TRBV2	CASNGAGGRTGELFF
.	TRBV5-1	CASSPPRDGSGYTF
.	TRBV4-1	CASSQFALASSYNEQFF
few	TRBV4-3	CASSQVTGTTYEQYF
.	TRBV5-1	CASSLEVADTQYF
.	TRBV7-9	CASSPLRLYNEQFF
.	TRBV5-6	CASSYASGGEQFF
few	TRBV4-2	CASSHRSTGDEKLFF
.	TRBV27	CASSFVGTKAEAFF
.	TRBV5-1	CASSLGAGPHTEAFF
.	TRBV5-4	CASSFLDRGGTEAFF
.	TRBV2	CASSVGGENTEAFF
.	TRBV4-1	CASSPTGINSPLHF
.	TRBV6-1	CASSEGWQNNQPQHF
.	TRBV6-1	CASKYGDGELFF
.	TRBV19	CASSPVRGDSPLHF
.	TRBV5-4	CASSPPTGTNYGYTF
.	TRBV7-2	CASSTRTVSNQPQHF
.	TRBV6-5	CASSYSLPSSYEQYF